This T cell receptor beta chain is from a study of glioma-infiltrating T cells. TCR alpha and beta CDR3 regions were amplified from RNA using iRepertoire nested multiplex PCR. Input was roughly 95-400 ng of tissue mRNA or PBMC total RNA. TCRdb ran MiXCR on the multiplex PCR reads and lists one entry per CDR3 protein. This repertoire shows about 140,000 distinct CDR3 sequences, approximately 39% found once; its top ten account for more than 15%. The table lists this clonotype with many counts. Its specificity is unknown. Between the trimmed V and J ends, which lost 5 bases and 6 bases, there was a span of 9 bases. Germline CDR1 is DFQATT and CDR2 is SNEGSKA (reference sequence). The CDR3 runs to 11 residues. Findings of the study overall: Non-neoplastic patients had below-expected tissue-blood divergence, while all gliomas exceeded expectation. CDR3 overlap between tissue and blood was very small.

This clonotype originated in a human donor with low-grade glioma or glioblastoma, undergoing nonglioma brain surgery, or in good health (not recorded which). The sequenced sample was glioma tissue, nonneoplastic brain tissue, or PBMCs (not recorded which). The chain combines TRBV20-1 with TRBJ2-3; D possibly uses TRBD1 or TRBD2 (5 bases each). The CDR3 region has the DNA TGCAGTGCTTACCGGGACGATACGCAGTATTTT. This codes for CSAYRDDTQYF.